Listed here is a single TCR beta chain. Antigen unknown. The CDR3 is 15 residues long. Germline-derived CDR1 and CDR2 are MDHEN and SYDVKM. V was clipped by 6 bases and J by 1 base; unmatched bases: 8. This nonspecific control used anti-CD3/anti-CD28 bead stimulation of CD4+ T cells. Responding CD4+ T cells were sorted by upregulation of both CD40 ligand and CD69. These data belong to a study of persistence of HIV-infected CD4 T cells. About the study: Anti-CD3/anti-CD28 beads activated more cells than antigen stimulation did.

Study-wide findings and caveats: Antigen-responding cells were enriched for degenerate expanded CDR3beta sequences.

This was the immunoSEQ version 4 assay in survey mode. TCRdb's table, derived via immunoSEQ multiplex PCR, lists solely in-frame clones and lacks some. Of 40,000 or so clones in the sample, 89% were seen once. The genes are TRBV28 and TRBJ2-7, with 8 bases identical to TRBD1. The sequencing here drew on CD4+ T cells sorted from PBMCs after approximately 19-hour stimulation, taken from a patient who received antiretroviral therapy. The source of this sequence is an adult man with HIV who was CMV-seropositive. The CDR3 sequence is CASRGTGTGSYEQYF. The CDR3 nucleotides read TGTGCCAGCAGGGGGACCGGGACAGGATCCTACGAGCAGTACTTC. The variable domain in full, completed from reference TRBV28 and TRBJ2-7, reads DVKVTQSSRYLVKRTGEKVFLECVQDMDHENMFWYRQDPGLGLRLIYFSYDVKMKEKGDIPEGYSVSREKKERFSLILESASTNQTSMYLCASRGTGTGSYEQYFGPGTRLTVT.